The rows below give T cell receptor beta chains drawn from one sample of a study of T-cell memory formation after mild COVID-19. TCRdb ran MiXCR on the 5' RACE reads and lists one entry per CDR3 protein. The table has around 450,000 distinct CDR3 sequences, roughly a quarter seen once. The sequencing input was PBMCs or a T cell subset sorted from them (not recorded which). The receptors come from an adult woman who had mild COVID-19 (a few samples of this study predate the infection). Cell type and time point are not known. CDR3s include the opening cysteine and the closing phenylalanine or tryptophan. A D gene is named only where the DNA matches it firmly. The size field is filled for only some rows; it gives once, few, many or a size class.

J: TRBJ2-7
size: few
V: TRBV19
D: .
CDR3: CASSLGPYYEQYF
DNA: TGTGCCAGTAGTTTAGGCCCATACTACGAGCAGTACTTC

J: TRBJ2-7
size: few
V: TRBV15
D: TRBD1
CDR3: CATSREGQGAYEQYF
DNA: TGTGCCACCAGCAGAGAAGGACAGGGGGCCTACGAGCAGTACTTC

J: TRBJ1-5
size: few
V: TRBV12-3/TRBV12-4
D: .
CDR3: CASTFLRGAGNQPQHF
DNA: TGTGCCAGCACCTTCCTACGGGGGGCGGGCAATCAGCCCCAGCATTTT

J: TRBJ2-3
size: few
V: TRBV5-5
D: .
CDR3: CASSLGGLFGDTQYF
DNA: TGTGCCAGCAGCTTAGGGGGGCTATTCGGGGATACGCAGTATTTT

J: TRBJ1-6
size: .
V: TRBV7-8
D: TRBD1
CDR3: CASSVGGTGVYSPLHF
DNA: TGTGCCAGCAGCGTAGGGGGGACAGGGGTTTATTCACCCCTCCACTTT

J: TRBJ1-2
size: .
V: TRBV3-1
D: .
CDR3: CASSRRTAGYTF
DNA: TGTGCCAGCAGCCGCCGAACAGCGGGCTACACCTTC

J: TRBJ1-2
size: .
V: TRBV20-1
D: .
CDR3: CSVTGASFDYGYTF
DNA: TGCAGTGTCACCGGGGCTTCTTTTGACTATGGCTACACCTTC

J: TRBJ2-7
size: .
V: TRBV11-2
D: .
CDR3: CASSLVADYEQYF
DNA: TGTGCCAGCAGCTTAGTAGCGGACTACGAGCAGTACTTC

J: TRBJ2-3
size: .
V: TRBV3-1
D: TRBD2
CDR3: CASSPLAGGHQYF
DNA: TGTGCCAGCAGCCCTTTGGCGGGGGGGCACCAGTATTTT

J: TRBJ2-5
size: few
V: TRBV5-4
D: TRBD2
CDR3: CASSVGTSGMGETQYF
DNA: TGTGCCAGCAGCGTCGGGACTAGCGGGATGGGGGAGACCCAGTACTTC

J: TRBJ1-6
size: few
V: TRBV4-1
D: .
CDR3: CASSQDSSSYNSPLHF
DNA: TGCGCCAGCAGCCAAGATTCCAGCTCCTATAATTCACCCCTCCACTTT

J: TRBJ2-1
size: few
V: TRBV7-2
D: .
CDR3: CASSLRQGGEQFF
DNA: TGTGCCAGCAGCTTGAGACAGGGAGGTGAGCAGTTCTTC

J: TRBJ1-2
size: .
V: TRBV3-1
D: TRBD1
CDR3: CASSQGFGTGVGYTF
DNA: TGTGCCAGCAGCCAAGGGTTTGGGACAGGGGTTGGCTACACCTTC

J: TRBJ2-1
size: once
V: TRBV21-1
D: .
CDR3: CASSKARGPPYNEQFF
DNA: TGTGCCAGCAGCAAAGCTCGGGGCCCCCCCTACAATGAGCAGTTCTTC

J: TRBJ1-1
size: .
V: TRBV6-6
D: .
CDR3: CASYPGGEVTEAFF
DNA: TGTGCCAGCTACCCCGGGGGCGAGGTCACTGAAGCTTTCTTT

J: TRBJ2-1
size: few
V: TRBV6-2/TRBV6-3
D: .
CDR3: CASTHGNEQFF
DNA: TGTGCCAGCACCCACGGCAATGAGCAGTTCTTC

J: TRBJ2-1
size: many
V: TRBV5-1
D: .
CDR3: CASSQYDRTLSSYNEQFF
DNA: TGCGCCAGCAGCCAGTATGACAGGACCCTTAGCTCCTACAATGAGCAGTTCTTC